The 27 T cell receptor beta chains below all came from one sample that was sequenced in a study of T cell repertoires in cytomegalovirus infection (dated by TCRdb to about 2019). The sequencing machine was an Illumina HiSeq 1500. TCRdb's own reprocessing of the public reads used fastp at Q25 and MiXCR and kept productive beta chains. Records with the same CDR3 protein are collapsed into one entry carrying the most frequent genes and DNA. Counted in this sample were more than 200,000 distinct CDR3 sequences; roughly 9.1% of them appeared once. Jointly, the top ten make up over 13% of the sample. Sequenced sample: PBMCs. Source of these receptors: a human donor in good health (CMV status not recorded). Some clones in this sample may be carry-over from other donors' samples.

This clonotype was found many times. V gene TRBV7-9 combines with J gene TRBJ1-6; 9 bases are a match to TRBD1. With V trimmed by 8 bases and J by 13 bases, 9 bases remained unmatched. Germline assignment: CDR1 SEHNR and CDR2 FQNEAQ (reference sequence). There are 13 residues in the CDR3. The CDR3 loop is CASSPNRGHPLHF. The CDR3 DNA reads as TGTGCCAGCTCCCCAAACAGGGGGCATCCCCTCCACTTT.

This clonotype occurred many times. This sequence joins TRBV6-5 and TRBJ1-5; a possible D gene is TRBD1 (6 bases). From germline, CDR1 is MNHEY and CDR2 SVGAGI. CDR3 length: 15 residues. The V gene lost 5 bases and the J gene lost 1 base, with 12 bases spanning the gap. DNA of the CDR3: TGTGCCAGCAGTCGACAGGCACCGAGCAATCAGCCCCAGCATTTT. This codes for CASSRQAPSNQPQHF.

CDR3 nucleotide sequence: TGCGCCAGCAGCCAAGATATGATAGAAGGCAATGAAAAACTGTTTTTT. As protein: CASSQDMIEGNEKLFF. The chain employs TRBV4-3 and TRBJ1-4; D is ambiguous. Germline CDR1 and CDR2: LGHNA and YSLEER. Trimming left V 0 bases short and J 5 bases short, with 13 bases between. There are 16 residues in the CDR3.

This clonotype was seen repeatedly, ten times or more. The gene calls are TRBV12-3 or TRBV12-4 and TRBJ1-2; D might be TRBD1 (6 bases). V was cut by 7 bases and J by 0 bases, with 12 bases left in between. This CDR3 comprises 14 residues. CDR3 region: CASIPGHTNYGYTF. The CDR3 DNA reads TGTGCCAGCATCCCGGGACATACTAACTATGGCTACACCTTC.

This clonotype has only a few counts. The chain uses TRBV20-1 and TRBJ2-1; 7 nucleotides agree with TRBD1. Germline-derived CDR1 and CDR2 are DFQATT and SNEGSKA (reference sequence). The CDR3 spans 12 residues. The DNA of the CDR3 is TGCGGGGTCGGGACAGCTTTCGGTGAGCAGTTCTTC. Translation gives CGVGTAFGEQFF.

This clonotype has a handful of counts. The rearrangement joins TRBV19 to TRBJ1-3; D is undetermined. The CDR3 spans 17 residues. CDR1 is LNHDA and CDR2 is SQIVND in the germline V gene (reference sequence). Trimming stripped 5 bases from V and 4 bases from J, with 21 bases between. CDR3 loop: CASSSLSLRPHGNTIYF. The CDR3 nucleotides are TGTGCCAGTAGTTCCCTATCCCTGCGGCCACACGGAAACACCATATATTTT.

This clonotype was seen only a few times. The chain combines TRBV20-1 with TRBJ2-7; unclear D gene. Trimming left V 1 base short and J 7 bases short, with 14 bases between. The germline V gene encodes CDR1 DFQATT and CDR2 SNEGSKA (reference sequence). This CDR3 has 13 residues. The CDR3: CSARAGLRTEQYF. CDR3 nucleotides: TGCAGTGCTAGAGCAGGTCTACGTACGGAGCAGTACTTC.

This clonotype was observed many times. The chain combines TRBV7-2 with TRBJ2-1; 13 positions match TRBD2. Per the germline V gene, CDR1 is SGHTA and CDR2 is FQGNSA. V dropped 5 bases and J dropped 3; count of bases not matched to a gene: 4. The CDR3 is 16 amino acids. CDR3 loop: CASSKGLAGNYNEQFF. The CDR3, as DNA: TGTGCCAGCAGCAAGGGACTAGCGGGGAACTACAATGAGCAGTTCTTC.

The chain's CDR3 is CATSVSAGEQFF. In nucleotides, the CDR3 is TGTGCCACCAGTGTTTCGGCGGGGGAGCAGTTCTTC. The chain carries TRBV24-1 and TRBJ2-1; the D gene is possibly TRBD2 (6 bases). With 5 bases removed from V and 10 bases from J, the gap between germline ends came to 11 bases. The CDR3 contains 12 residues. CDR1 and CDR2 (germline): KGHDR, SFDVKD.

At least ten counts were recorded for this clonotype. The chain carries TRBV7-2 and TRBJ2-3; a weak D match, TRBD2 (6 bases). With 5 bases removed from V and 0 bases from J, the gap between germline ends came to 18 bases. Germline V lookup: CDR1 SGHTA, CDR2 FQGNSA. The CDR3 consists of 17 residues. The chain's CDR3 is CASSGRAGPTSTDTQYF. The CDR3 bases are TGTGCCAGCAGCGGCCGGGCGGGACCGACTAGCACAGATACGCAGTATTTT.

This clonotype was seen a few times. The V and J genes are TRBV20-1 and TRBJ2-3; 15 bases agree with TRBD2. The germline V gene has CDR1 DFQATT and CDR2 SNEGSKA (reference sequence). V shed 5 bases, J shed 3 bases, and the junction held 6 bases outside the gene matches. The CDR3 sequence is 16 residues long. The CDR3, as DNA: TGCAGTGCTGGTAGGACTAGCGGGAGGGCAACAGATACGCAGTATTTT. As protein: CSAGRTSGRATDTQYF.

This clonotype was seen many times. The chain carries TRBV6-6 and TRBJ2-1; D is perhaps TRBD2 (5 bases). There are 13 residues in the CDR3. In germline, CDR1 is MNHNY, CDR2 SVGAGI (reference sequence). V lost 6 bases and J 3 bases, leaving 9 bases between the germline ends. The DNA of the CDR3 is TGTGCCAGCAGCAGCGGAGTCTACAATGAGCAGTTCTTC. It encodes CASSSGVYNEQFF.

This clonotype was seen a handful of times. V gene TRBV20-1 combines with J gene TRBJ2-5, with D maybe TRBD1 (6 bases). The CDR3 totals 12 residues. The V gene lost 2 bases and the J gene lost 4 bases, with 8 bases spanning the gap. Per germline, CDR1 DFQATT and CDR2 SNEGSKA (reference sequence). CDR3 loop: CSARKGVETQYF. In nucleotides, the CDR3 is TGCAGTGCTAGAAAGGGGGTAGAGACCCAGTACTTC.

This clonotype was found a few times. The rearrangement uses TRBV5-5 and TRBJ1-5, with a tentative D call TRBD1 (5 bases). CDR3 length: 17 residues. Trimming shortened V by 4 bases and J by 0 bases, and 17 bases separated the two germline ends. Germline-derived CDR1 and CDR2 are SGHKS and YYEKEE (reference sequence). The CDR3 coding sequence is TGTGCCAGCAGCATATCGGGACGGACAAATAGCAATCAGCCCCAGCATTTT. It specifies CASSISGRTNSNQPQHF.

In its sample, this clonotype was seen many times. This chain joins TRBV11-1 and TRBJ1-5; D is ambiguous. The CDR3 runs 13 residues. With 2 bases removed from V and 5 bases from J, the gap between germline ends came to 7 bases. The germline gives CDR1 SGHAT, CDR2 FQDESV (reference sequence). CDR3 nucleotide sequence: TGTGCCAGCAGCTTACACCCCGATCAGCCCCAGCATTTT. Amino acid sequence: CASSLHPDQPQHF.

As for this clonotype: Since a much larger clone is just one base distant, this may be a read error. This chain uses TRBV12-3 or TRBV12-4 with TRBJ1-2, with 9 bases matching TRBD1. J lost 2 bases, V lost 6 bases, and 4 bases had no gene match. The CDR3 is 14 residues long. The CDR3 bases are TGTGCCAGCAGACTCACAGGGGGCAACTATGGCTACACCTTC. Protein sequence: CASRLTGGNYGYTF.

V is TRBV14 and J is TRBJ2-1, with 11 bases matching TRBD2. The CDR3 contains 16 residues. With 3 bases clipped from V and 7 bases from J, the junction kept 8 bases outside the gene matches. CDR1 and CDR2 (germline): SGHDN, FVKESK. CDR3 sequence reads: CASSHEWRLAGNEQFF. The CDR3, as DNA: TGTGCCAGCAGCCATGAGTGGAGACTAGCGGGAAATGAGCAGTTCTTC.

The gene calls are TRBV19 and TRBJ2-2, with 9 positions matching TRBD1. The junction had 5 bases not matched to a gene; V was cut back by 5 bases and J by 1 base. The CDR3 is 16 residues long. In germline, CDR1 is LNHDA, CDR2 SQIVND (reference sequence). The CDR3 reads CASSPQGARNTGELFF. The CDR3 nucleotides read TGTGCCAGTAGTCCACAGGGGGCGCGGAACACCGGGGAGCTGTTTTTT. The full variable domain, rest sourced from reference TRBV19 and TRBJ2-2, is DGGITQSPKYLFRKEGQNVTLSCEQNLNHDAMYWYRQDPGQGLRLIYYSQIVNDFQKGDIAEGYSVSREKKESFPLTVTSAQKNPTAFYLCASSPQGARNTGELFFGEGSRLTVL.

This clonotype was observed at least ten times. The gene calls are TRBV7-9 and TRBJ2-7; 10 bases are shared with TRBD2. V trimming: 5 bases; J trimming: 6 bases; junction bases outside the gene matches: 10. Per germline, CDR1 SEHNR and CDR2 FQNEAQ (reference sequence). The CDR3 contains 15 residues. The CDR3 DNA sequence: TGTGCCAGCAGCCCAAGGGATTTAGCGGGAGGCGAGCAGTACTTC. Encoded protein: CASSPRDLAGGEQYF. The full variable domain, with the rest looked up from reference TRBV7-9 and TRBJ2-7, is DTGVSQNPRHKITKRGQNVTFRCDPISEHNRLYWYRQTLGQGPEFLTYFQNEAQLEKSRLLSDRFSAERPKGSFSTLEIQRTEQGDSAMYLCASSPRDLAGGEQYFGPGTRLTVT.

This clonotype was seen many times. V and J are TRBV4-3 and TRBJ1-5; no definite D call. This CDR3 is built from 13 residues. Looked up from germline, CDR1 is LGHNA and CDR2 is YSLEER. V gave up 1 base and J gave up 3 bases, with 4 bases separating them. The DNA for the CDR3 is TGCGCCAGCAGCCAAGGACACAATCAGCCCCAGCATTTT. This gives the protein CASSQGHNQPQHF.

The rearrangement joins TRBV18 to TRBJ2-7; tentative D call: TRBD1 (7 bases). The CDR3 contains 15 residues. CDR1 and CDR2 (germline): KGHSH, LQKENI. V was pared by 4 bases and J by 6 bases, with 19 bases between. CDR3 bases: TGTGCCAGCTCACGGGCTCAGGGGGGCACCCCCGAGCAGTACTTC. It encodes CASSRAQGGTPEQYF.

This clonotype was found many times. The chain recombines TRBV14 with TRBJ1-6; 8 nucleotides line up with TRBD1. Per the germline V gene, CDR1 is SGHDN and CDR2 is FVKESK. The CDR3 spans 16 residues. The V and J ends lost 4 bases and 1 base, in that order; junction bases with no gene match: 3. The CDR3 here is CASSRGQGSYNSPLHF. The CDR3 coding sequence is TGTGCCAGCAGCCGAGGACAGGGTTCCTATAATTCACCCCTCCACTTT.

This clonotype was counted a few times. V usage is TRBV5-1 and J usage is TRBJ2-3; D is possibly TRBD1 (5 bases). The CDR3 extends over 16 amino acids. Per the germline V gene, CDR1 is SGHRS and CDR2 is YFSETQ. V gave up 1 base and J gave up 8 bases, with 20 bases separating them. CDR3: CASSLNERQGWGTQYF. Written as DNA, the CDR3 is TGCGCCAGCAGCTTGAACGAAAGGCAGGGTTGGGGTACGCAGTATTTT.

Only a few counts were recorded for this clonotype. The chain employs TRBV14 and TRBJ1-6; D unclear. Germline V gives CDR1 SGHDN, CDR2 FVKESK. The V and J ends lost 4 bases and 4 bases respectively, with 8 bases between them. This CDR3 is built from 14 residues. CDR3 protein: CASSREAYNSPLHF. In DNA, the CDR3 is TGTGCCAGCAGCCGGGAGGCGTATAATTCACCCCTCCACTTT.

This clonotype was seen repeatedly, ten times or more. The chain is built from TRBV7-2 and TRBJ1-1; D is possibly TRBD1 (5 bases). The germline V gene encodes CDR1 SGHTA and CDR2 FQGNSA. This CDR3 is 17 amino acids long. V lost 2 bases to trimming and J lost 1 base, with 17 bases between them. The CDR3 DNA reads as TGTGCCAGCAGCTTACCACTTCAGGGTCCAAAGAACACTGAAGCTTTCTTT. Protein sequence: CASSLPLQGPKNTEAFF.

There are many counts of this clonotype. The CDR3 sequence: CSVVQGVRQPQHF. CDR3 sequence (DNA): TGCAGTGTCGTACAGGGGGTACGGCAGCCCCAGCATTTT. J is TRBJ1-5 and V is TRBV20-1, with 8 bases aligning to TRBD1. The germline V gene encodes CDR1 DFQATT and CDR2 SNEGSKA (reference sequence). V trimming: 7 bases; J trimming: 7 bases; junction bases outside the gene matches: 9. The CDR3 consists of 13 residues.

This clonotype was counted a few times. The V gene is TRBV7-2, the J gene TRBJ2-1; tentatively, D is TRBD2 (5 bases). V was trimmed by 0 bases and J by 2 bases, leaving 11 bases between them. The CDR3 length is 16 residues. Germline V lookup: CDR1 SGHTA, CDR2 FQGNSA. CDR3 nucleotides: TGTGCCAGCAGCTTAGCGGGAGTAGGAACCTACAATGAGCAGTTCTTC. This sequence encodes CASSLAGVGTYNEQFF.